One sample yielded the 14 T cell receptor beta chains listed below, sequenced in a study of T-cell reconstitution after alpha-beta-depleted transplantation in children. The library targeted TCRbeta and was prepared with unique molecular identifiers. One entry per CDR3 protein results from TCRdb running MiXCR on the PCR reads. Of about 610,000 distinct CDR3 sequences in the sample, roughly a tenth were seen once. The sequences come from PBMCs from the stem cell graft donor, collected from the stem cell graft. The receptors shown here come from a human donor who donated a stem cell graft to a child with acute myeloid leukemia.

This clonotype showed up many times. This chain joins TRBV7-9 and TRBJ2-3; D not certain. The CDR3 is 15 residues long. Germline V CDR1 and CDR2: SEHNR, FQNEAQ (reference sequence). V was clipped by 4 bases and J by 5 bases, with 16 bases between them. Here the CDR3 DNA reads TGTGCCAGCAGCTACGCCCCCGGGCAGATAGATACGCAGTATTTT. Translating gives CASSYAPGQIDTQYF.

The chain is built from TRBV6-1 and TRBJ2-6; D possibly corresponds to TRBD2 (6 bases). V lost 4 bases to trimming and J lost 0 bases, with 19 bases between them. Germline V gives CDR1 MNHNS, CDR2 SASEGT. The CDR3 spans 19 residues. The CDR3 protein is CASSAALALYSSGANVLTF. DNA of the CDR3: TGTGCCAGCAGTGCGGCTCTAGCGCTCTACTCCTCTGGGGCCAACGTCCTGACTTTC.

The chain joins TRBV29-1 to TRBJ2-4; 12 nucleotides agree with TRBD2. The J segment lost 0 bases and the V segment lost 4 bases, leaving 7 bases of the junction unmatched. This CDR3 has 17 residues. From germline, CDR1 is SQVTM and CDR2 ANQGSEA. CDR3 protein: CSVGGLAGLVAKNIQYF. CDR3 nucleotides: TGCAGCGTTGGGGGACTAGCGGGCCTTGTAGCCAAAAACATTCAGTACTTC.

The genes are TRBV7-8 and TRBJ2-7; TRBD1 might be the D (6 bases). The CDR3 is 14 amino acids. Germline V lookup: CDR1 SGHVS, CDR2 FQNEAQ. Trimming took off 5 bases at V and 2 bases at J, with 13 bases between the two ends. In DNA, the CDR3 is TGTGCCAGCAGCCCCCAAACAGGGACCTACGAGCAGTACTTC. Its translation: CASSPQTGTYEQYF.

This clonotype came up a few times. This chain connects TRBV29-1 to TRBJ2-7, with D perhaps matching TRBD1 (5 bases). The CDR3 totals 13 residues. Trimming pared 3 bases from V and 4 bases from J, leaving 13 bases between. The germline gives CDR1 SQVTM, CDR2 ANQGSEA. The CDR3 region is CSVDAGSLYEQYF. CDR3 DNA sequence: TGCAGCGTTGATGCAGGGTCTCTTTACGAGCAGTACTTC.

This clonotype was counted only a few times. The genes are TRBV7-8 and TRBJ2-7, with 8 bases fitting TRBD2. This CDR3 has 13 amino acids. Germline CDR1 reads SGHVS; CDR2 reads FQNEAQ. After removal of 4 bases from V and 11 bases from J, the junction contained 10 bases not matched to a gene. The CDR3 DNA is TGTGCCAGCAGCTCCGGGGGGGGGCGGGAGGAGTACTTC. This encodes CASSSGGGREEYF. The entire variable domain, with the rest obtained from reference TRBV7-8 and TRBJ2-7, is as follows: GAGVSQSPRYKVAKRGQDVALRCDPISGHVSLFWYQQALGQGPEFLTYFQNEAQLDKSGLPSDRFFAERPEGSVSTLKIQRTQQEDSAVYLCASSSGGGREEYFGPGTRLTVT.

The sample holds a few counts of this clonotype. The chain links TRBV20-1 to TRBJ2-5; a possible D gene is TRBD1 (6 bases). The V gene lost 3 bases and the J gene lost 3 bases, with 14 bases spanning the gap. CDR1 and CDR2 (germline): DFQATT, SNEGSKA (reference sequence). This CDR3 comprises 14 residues. The CDR3 sequence: CSARVGTSEETQYF. DNA for the CDR3: TGCAGTGCTAGGGTCGGGACATCAGAAGAGACCCAGTACTTC.

This clonotype was found a few times. The chain uses TRBV12-3 or TRBV12-4 and TRBJ2-5; D ambiguous. V was shortened by 6 bases and J by 3 bases, with 8 bases between the two germline ends. CDR3 length: 12 residues. CDR3 amino acids: CASSLPEETQYF. CDR3 bases: TGTGCCAGCAGCCTCCCTGAAGAGACCCAGTACTTC.

The genes are TRBV12-3 or TRBV12-4 and TRBJ1-1, with 10 bases identical to TRBD1. This CDR3 has 16 residues. V lost 2 bases, J lost 3 bases, and 6 bases stayed unmatched. The CDR3 region has the DNA TGTGCCAGCAGTTTATCGGGACAGGGGAGCTACACTGAAGCTTTCTTT. Its protein product is CASSLSGQGSYTEAFF.

This clonotype was observed a few times. This sequence joins TRBV6-5 and TRBJ2-7, with 8 bases fitting TRBD2. In germline, CDR1 is MNHEY, CDR2 SVGAGI. Losses at the gene ends were 0 bases for V and 3 bases for J; bases not matched to a gene: 4. CDR3 length: 15 residues. The CDR3, as DNA: TGTGCCAGCAGTTACTCCGGGGGGGAGGGCTACGAGCAGTACTTC. Translating gives CASSYSGGEGYEQYF.

This clonotype was counted a few times. The chain combines TRBV6-1 with TRBJ2-7; D might be TRBD1 (6 bases). The germline CDR1 and CDR2 sequences are MNHNS and SASEGT. The CDR3 length is 16 residues. Trimming cost V 3 bases and J 9 bases, with 24 bases left between them. CDR3 amino acids: CASSDPPGALKEVQYF. The CDR3 DNA reads as TGTGCCAGCAGTGACCCCCCAGGGGCGCTTAAAGAGGTGCAGTACTTC.

This clonotype has only a few counts. This chain uses TRBV29-1 with TRBJ2-2; D is unresolved. Germline CDR1 and CDR2: SQVTM and ANQGSEA. The CDR3 is 13 residues long. V was cut by 6 bases and J by 1 base, with 9 bases left in between. CDR3 sequence reads: CSVLLGNTGELFF. CDR3 coding DNA: TGCAGCGTCCTCCTAGGGAACACCGGGGAGCTGTTTTTT.

This clonotype showed up just a few times. J is TRBJ2-7 and V is TRBV29-1; weak D call: TRBD2 (6 bases). Germline CDR1 and CDR2: SQVTM and ANQGSEA. V was trimmed by 0 bases and J by 5 bases, leaving 14 bases between them. The CDR3 extends over 14 amino acids. CDR3 sequence: CSVEDTGVANEQYF. The DNA for the CDR3 is TGCAGCGTTGAAGATACGGGAGTGGCGAACGAGCAGTACTTC.

The rearrangement links TRBV12-3 or TRBV12-4 to TRBJ1-1; D is ambiguous. The CDR3 loop spans 12 amino acids. With 7 bases removed from V and 4 bases from J, the gap between germline ends came to 10 bases. CDR3 residues: CASTWSSTEAFF. The CDR3 nucleotides read TGTGCCAGCACTTGGTCGTCCACTGAAGCTTTCTTT.